This T cell receptor (beta chain) is drawn from a study of shared clonotypes between healthy human individuals (dated by TCRdb to about 2020). Background on the whole study: A few men and a couple of women, aged 18 to 49 years, made up the cohort. Per donor, three plates each were used for CD4 naive and CD4 memory, two for CD8 naive, and one for CD8 memory. To estimate repertoire size and how much clonotype sharing occurs between individuals, the study deeply sequenced the blood TCR repertoires of roughly 5 healthy adults. Libraries were prepared and TCR repertoires were sequenced by different laboratories using diverse techniques, in order to increase sequencing depth and limit assay-specific biases. Each donor's leukapheresis produced roughly between roughly 0.85 and 10 billion PBMCs. Overall study results and their limits: When several donors were compared, the shared fraction of clonotypes was around 4.6% for naive CD4, 3.5% to 4% for naive CD8, 2% to 2.5% for memory CD4, and 0.4% for memory CD8. Incomplete sequencing was indicated by rarefaction of sorted-subset datasets, despite the large sequencing depth. Based on pairwise subsampling, the degree of clonotype sharing among donors was expected to be affected by sequencing depth. Sampling was restricted to blood, and TCR repertoires in tissues likely differ from the TCR repertoires found in blood. Because the study included only a small number of donors, the genetic and exposure-history diversity represented was limited. Naive subsets generally had larger estimated clonotype richness than memory subsets did. Higher generation probabilities were observed for clonotypes shared by all four sorted-subset donors than for non-shared clonotypes.

CD8 naive samples consisted of CD45RO-negative cells that were positively selected for CCR7, yielding a CD45RA+CCR7+ population without TemRA cells. The donors were healthy, HIV-negative adults who had no recently reported acute infections or vaccinations. Only Caucasian adults living in Nashville, Tennessee, USA were represented among the donors. Blood was collected by leukapheresis, and PBMCs were isolated by Ficoll-Histopaque density gradient centrifugation and then cryopreserved in liquid nitrogen vapor phase. Purity and quantity of every magnetically sorted T cell population were checked by analytical flow cytometry. Each sorted fraction had its genomic DNA isolated and then quantified by UV absorbance on a Nanodrop 2000c. Compared with germline, V lacks 5 bases and J lacks 4 bases; bases without a gene match: 3. CDR1 and CDR2 are drawn from the germline V gene: MDHEN, SYDVKM. The CDR3, from cysteine to phenylalanine, totals 13 residues. The retained sequence is limited to the CDR3, 39 bases, with the frame set at the first base.

TCR CDR3 regions were amplified from genomic DNA by multiplex PCR using the deep immunoSEQ assay. Genomic DNA extracted from each cell subset was distributed evenly over all wells of several immunoSEQ 96-well plates, and each plate served as one replicate. For sorted subsets, each replicate PCR was loaded with approximately 200 ng genomic DNA, equivalent to about 30,000 T cell genomes. Purified libraries were quantified with a Qubit 3.0 fluorometer, sized on a Bioanalyzer 2100, and re-quantified with the KAPA Library Quantification kit. Every immunoSEQ 96-well plate was sequenced on a dedicated single-read 150-cycle Illumina NextSeq 550 flow cell. The study's processing was this. The immunoSEQ output contained only junctional sequences without quality scores, so filtering could not match that applied to full-length reads. Sequences were annotated with PyIR, a Python wrapper for IgBLAST v1.9, using IMGT germline references to assign V/J genes and CDR3. Reads were filtered out if the reads had weak V/J assignments (E-value above 1e-6), no CDR3, stop codons, out-of-frame junctions, or ambiguous translated residues. A V3J clonotype was defined by an identical inferred V gene, J gene, and CDR3 amino acid sequence. Percentage overlap between repertoires was calculated by dividing the number of shared unique clonotypes by the size of the smaller repertoire. Three approaches were used to assess repertoire richness: RTK rarefaction, the Chao1 estimator, and Recon v2.1 estimates of unobserved clonotypes. Generation probabilities for all TCRbeta clonotypes obtained by the gDNA method from a handful of donors were computed using OLGA. In TCRdb, the immuneACCESS table is reduced to in-frame sequences with V and J assigned. These tables do not hold every clone; where another copy was compared, an unresolved V gene accounts for under half, and the others remain unexplained. V, J and clone size are taken as reported in that table, and D and trimming were inferred from the DNA itself. For this sample there are under 1 million clones; approximately 97% appear just once. The top ten clones comprise roughly 0.23% of the sample.

This clone was recorded a few times. Its antigen is unknown. The sample holds no much larger clone one base away, and base qualities are not on file. This chain is built from TRBV28 and TRBJ1-2; 8 nucleotides in the junction match TRBD1. The sequence derives from a man under 40 in good health. Sequencing used naive CD8+ T cells sorted from blood. This specimen's cell subset or site label, interpreted: CD45RA+CCR7+. DNA sequence: TGTGCCAGCAGTAACAGGGGGATCTATGGCTACACCTTC. The resulting protein is CASSNRGIYGYTF.